This TCR beta chain was sequenced for a study of metastatic and nonmetastatic thyroid tumors. TCRdb re-called the PCR reads with MiXCR. The sample carries just over 14,000 clones, roughly 3.5% recorded once. Each patient came to thyroid surgery without any prior treatment (of any kind). Material for sequencing was tumor tissue. The sequence came from a female donor with papillary thyroid cancer or a benign thyroid nodule (not recorded which). Some clones in this sample may be carry-over from other donors' samples.

The CDR3 reads CASSQDTHEQYF. CDR3 DNA: TGTGCCAGCAGCCAAGATACCCACGAGCAGTACTTC. The chain is built from TRBV3-2 and TRBJ2-7. TRBV3-2 is a listed pseudogene. This CDR3 contains 12 residues.